This T cell receptor beta chain stems from a study of blood T cell repertoires in COVID-19. Profiled with immunoSEQ multiplex PCR; TCRdb holds only in-frame clones, not every one. The sample yields roughly 250,000 clones, 85% to 90% seen once. V lost 4 bases, J lost 0 bases, and 17 bases stayed unmatched. This CDR3 is built from 20 residues. Per the germline V gene, CDR1 is GTSNPN and CDR2 is SVGIG (reference sequence). Sequencing input: peripheral blood. The V call is TRBV30, the J call TRBJ2-1, with 11 nucleotides matching TRBD2. The receptor was derived from a middle-aged woman with acute or convalescent COVID-19. The CDR3 DNA follows: TGTGCCTGGAAGAGGTCCGCCCTAGCGGGGGGCAGGAGCTCCTACAATGAGCAGTTCTTC. Translated, it gives CAWKRSALAGGRSSYNEQFF.